This paragraph reports one TCR beta chain. The antigen remains undetermined. The data were obtained in a study of graft-versus-host responses after intestinal transplantation. Trimming removed 2 bases from V and 1 base from J, with 8 bases in between. This CDR3 has 14 amino acids. Germline loops: CDR1 SEHNR, CDR2 FQNEAQ (reference sequence). Clones were read by immunoSEQ multiplex PCR, and TCRdb kept only the in-frame ones, dropping some. This table has about 120,000 clones, around 96% appearing once. V and J are TRBV7-9 and TRBJ1-2; D not certain. This specimen consisted of unstimulated CD8+ T cells sorted from spleen or lymph node cells, obtained before intestinal transplant. The TCR sequence derives from a human donor who received an intestinal transplant. DNA of the CDR3: TGTGCCAGCAGCTTAATCGGGGATAACTATGGCTACACCTTC. Its protein product is CASSLIGDNYGYTF.